This TCR beta chain was found in a study of blood T cell repertoires in COVID-19. Study in general: COVID-19 samples, acute and convalescent, were from the United States, Italy and Spain.

Generated by immunoSEQ multiplex PCR, the TCRdb table keeps only in-frame clones and is missing some. Of 130,000 to 150,000 clones listed, roughly 79% were seen once; the top ten hold roughly 8.8%. CDR1 is LGHDT, CDR2 YNNKEL, per germline (reference sequence). V dropped 4 bases and J dropped 6; count of bases not matched to a gene: 6. The CDR3 has 15 residues. The V gene is TRBV3-1 (or the pseudogene TRBV3-2), the J gene TRBJ1-4; 9 bases match TRBD1. This TCR derives from a human donor with acute or convalescent COVID-19. The donor label of this sample is uncertain. The sequenced material came from peripheral blood. This CDR3 is CASSRTGQGYEKLFF. Here the CDR3 DNA reads TGTGCCAGCAGCCGTACGGGACAGGGCTATGAAAAACTGTTTTTT.